One and the same sample provided the 21 T cell receptor beta chains below, sequenced in a study of blood T cell repertoires in COVID-19. This table comes from immunoSEQ multiplex PCR, and its TCRdb copy is limited to in-frame clones, with some not included. The sample includes some 500,000 clones, about 88% of them seen just once. Sequenced material: peripheral blood. Receptor source: a woman aged 50 to 65 with COVID-19, enrolled during active disease.

CDR3: CASSLLSQFNEKLFF. CDR3 sequence (DNA): TGTGCCAGCAGTTTATTGTCACAGTTTAATGAAAAACTGTTTTTT. The chain couples TRBV27 to TRBJ1-4; unclear D gene. The CDR3 runs to 15 residues. Looked up from germline, CDR1 is MNHEY and CDR2 is SMNVEV (reference sequence). Deletions cut 1 base from V and 4 bases from J, with 10 bases between.

The chain is built from TRBV6-6 and TRBJ1-2; D is ambiguous. Trimming cost V 5 bases and J 3 bases, with 19 bases left between them. Per germline, CDR1 MNHNY and CDR2 SVGAGI (reference sequence). The CDR3 length is 16 residues. The CDR3 protein is CASSRATSVSYYGYTF. The CDR3 DNA reads TGTGCCAGCAGTCGAGCCACCAGCGTATCCTACTATGGCTACACCTTC.

The chain carries TRBV6-5 and TRBJ2-3; 7 bases align to TRBD1. The CDR3 is 14 amino acids. From germline, CDR1 is MNHEY and CDR2 SVGAGI. V shed 5 bases, J shed 6 bases, and the junction held 8 bases outside the gene matches. The CDR3 DNA follows: TGTGCCAGCAGTCTGAAGACAGGGTTGGATACGCAGTATTTT. As protein: CASSLKTGLDTQYF.

The genes are TRBV20-1 and TRBJ2-1; D gene ambiguous. CDR1 and CDR2 from the germline V gene are DFQATT and SNEGSKA (reference sequence). V was pared by 2 bases and J by 12 bases, with 11 bases between. The CDR3 is 11 residues long. CDR3 loop: CSARSPNGQFF. The CDR3 DNA reads TGCAGTGCTAGAAGCCCTAACGGGCAGTTCTTC.

The chain couples TRBV27 to TRBJ1-1; D remains unclear. Per the germline V gene, CDR1 is MNHEY and CDR2 is SMNVEV (reference sequence). The length of the CDR3 is 12 residues. V lost 5 bases, J lost 8 bases, and 12 bases lay in between. CDR3 amino acids: CASSDRHSEAFF. The CDR3 DNA follows: TGTGCCAGCAGTGACCGACACTCAGAAGCTTTCTTT.

The chain links TRBV21-1 to TRBJ1-2; TRBD1 is taken as the D call from the table, unchecked against the DNA. TRBV21-1 has pseudogene status. CDR3 length equals 14 residues. CDR3 coding DNA: TGTGCCAGCCTCGGGACAGGGGGAAACTATGGCTACACCTTC. It is translated as CASLGTGGNYGYTF.

The rearrangement joins TRBV6-1 to TRBJ1-5; D gene ambiguous. CDR1 is MNHNS, CDR2 SASEGT, per germline. V was trimmed by 4 bases and J by 0 bases, leaving 13 bases between them. This CDR3 is 16 amino acids long. In nucleotides, the CDR3 is TGTGCCAGCAGTGCCCAGGTAACGTATAGCAATCAGCCCCAGCATTTT. This translates into CASSAQVTYSNQPQHF.

The chain links TRBV5-1 to TRBJ1-3; D call uncertain. Germline CDR1 and CDR2: SGHRS and YFSETQ. The length of the CDR3 is 14 residues. Trimming cost V 4 bases and J 4 bases, with 12 bases left between them. CDR3 sequence: CASSTQSGGNTIYF. The CDR3 region has the DNA TGCGCCAGCAGCACTCAATCGGGGGGAAACACCATATATTTT.

The chain carries TRBV3-1 (or the pseudogene TRBV3-2) and TRBJ1-2; no definite D call. The CDR3 runs 12 residues. Per germline, CDR1 LGHDT and CDR2 YNNKEL (reference sequence). With 1 base removed from V and 6 bases from J, the gap between germline ends came to 6 bases. The DNA for the CDR3 is TGTGCCAGCAGCCAAGCCGGGAATGGCTACACCTTC. Its translation is CASSQAGNGYTF.

J is TRBJ1-3 and V is TRBV9, with D possibly being TRBD1 (6 bases). The CDR3 length is 15 residues. Trimming left V 3 bases short and J 0 bases short, with 10 bases between. The germline V gene has CDR1 SGDLS and CDR2 YYNGEE. The CDR3 region has the DNA TGTGCCAGCAGCGCCCACAGGGACTCTGGAAACACCATATATTTT. The encoded protein is CASSAHRDSGNTIYF.

The chain couples TRBV6-5 to TRBJ1-1, with D maybe TRBD1 (5 bases). V lost 6 bases, J lost 5 bases, and 13 bases lay in between. CDR3 length: 13 amino acids. The V gene's germline CDR1 is MNHEY and CDR2 SVGAGI. This CDR3 reads CASRGQGWTEAFF. The CDR3 DNA is TGTGCCAGCAGGGGCCAGGGCTGGACTGAAGCTTTCTTT.

V usage is TRBV25-1 and J usage is TRBJ1-4, with D maybe TRBD1 (5 bases). The CDR3 spans 14 residues. Germline V gene lookup returns CDR1 MGHDK and CDR2 SYGVNS. Deletions cut 4 bases from V and 5 bases from J, with 11 bases between. The CDR3 here is CASSVGTANEKLFF. The CDR3 DNA reads TGTGCCAGCAGTGTCGGGACTGCGAATGAAAAACTGTTTTTT.

V and J are TRBV4-1 and TRBJ2-7; D gene unclear. The CDR3 is 13 amino acids. Germline loops: CDR1 MGHRA, CDR2 YSYEKL. Trimming cost V 0 bases and J 6 bases, with 9 bases left between them. CDR3 sequence: CASSQDPWAEQYF. The CDR3 coding sequence is TGCGCCAGCAGCCAAGACCCTTGGGCCGAGCAGTACTTC.

The chain links TRBV6-1 to TRBJ1-5; 8 bases agree with TRBD1. Germline CDR1 and CDR2: MNHNS and SASEGT. The CDR3 is made up of 17 amino acids. Germline trimming cut 0 bases from V and 7 bases from J; bases unmatched to any gene: 11. The CDR3 is CASSEAVDRASQQPQHF. CDR3 nucleotides: TGTGCCAGCAGTGAAGCGGTGGACAGGGCATCACAGCAGCCCCAGCATTTT.

The V gene is TRBV29-1, the J gene TRBJ1-2; TRBD1 might be the D (6 bases). Germline V lookup: CDR1 SQVTM, CDR2 ANQGSEA. V was shortened by 7 bases and J by 7 bases, with 19 bases between the two germline ends. The CDR3 extends over 13 amino acids. The DNA for the CDR3 is TGCAGCGCCGAGGGGGGGGACTTAGGTGGCTACACCTTC. Its translation is CSAEGGDLGGYTF.

J is TRBJ2-3 and V is TRBV7-3; 9 nucleotides line up with TRBD1. Germline CDR1 is SGHTA and CDR2 is FQGTGA. CDR3 size: 17 residues. V was pared by 5 bases and J by 3 bases, with 12 bases of the junction left unmatched. CDR3 amino acids: CASSKGQGTGGTDTQYF. As DNA, the CDR3 is TGTGCCAGCAGCAAAGGACAGGGGACGGGGGGTACAGATACGCAGTATTTT. Variable domain in full (rest from reference TRBV7-3 and TRBJ2-3): GAGVSQTPSNKVTEKGKYVELRCDPISGHTALYWYRQSLGQGPEFLIYFQGTGAADDSGLPNDRFFAVRPEGSVSTLKIQRTERGDSAVYLCASSKGQGTGGTDTQYFGPGTRLTVL.

The rearrangement uses TRBV19 and TRBJ1-2; 12 positions match TRBD1. CDR3 length: 17 residues. With 4 bases clipped from V and 2 bases from J, the junction kept 8 bases outside the gene matches. The V gene's germline CDR1 is LNHDA and CDR2 SQIVND (reference sequence). Here the CDR3 reads CASSTGTGGVFNYGYTF. The CDR3 region has the DNA TGTGCCAGTAGTACTGGGACAGGGGGCGTATTCAACTATGGCTACACCTTC.

Details on this clone: The junction and the germline gene differ at one end; a read error may be behind it. The chain couples TRBV13 to TRBJ1-6; 8 positions match TRBD1. Germline V gene lookup returns CDR1 PRHDT and CDR2 FYEKMQ (reference sequence). CDR3 size: 15 residues. For the CDR3, the DNA is TGTGCCAGCAGCCTAGGACAGGGCTATAATTCACCCCTCCACTTT. This codes for CASSLGQGYNSPLHF.

The chain recombines TRBV5-5 with TRBJ1-4; the D is unclear. Trimming removed 4 bases from V and 4 bases from J, with 14 bases in between. CDR3 length equals 15 residues. CDR1 is SGHKS, CDR2 YYEKEE, per germline (reference sequence). Here the CDR3 reads CASSGPLEGNEKLFF. The CDR3 DNA is TGTGCCAGCAGCGGACCCCTTGAGGGTAATGAAAAACTGTTTTTT.

The chain combines TRBV19 with TRBJ1-1; D not certain. CDR1 and CDR2 (germline): LNHDA, SQIVND (reference sequence). The V end lost 10 bases, the J end lost 11 bases, and 26 bases lay between the germline ends. The length of the CDR3 is 14 residues. The DNA for the CDR3 is TGTGCCACCGGTATAGAGGGAGGCCCGCCCTACGCTTTCTTT. It encodes CATGIEGGPPYAFF.

This chain links TRBV2 with TRBJ2-3; 10 positions match TRBD2. With V trimmed by 7 bases and J by 6 bases, 1 base remained unmatched. The CDR3 runs 12 residues. Germline V gene sequence: CDR1 SNHLY, CDR2 FYNNEI. CDR3 in amino acids: CASIAGGDTQYF. The CDR3 DNA is TGTGCCAGCATAGCGGGGGGTGATACGCAGTATTTT.